The present T cell receptor beta chain was sequenced within a study of beta chain features in type 1 diabetes. Since all of the isolated RNA was reverse transcribed, expressed TCRB transcripts were what got sequenced. About 3.4 million reads per sample on average were obtained from naive, central memory and regulatory T cell samples. Using immunoSEQ multiplex PCR, the repertoire was profiled, and TCRdb retains in-frame clones only, with some absent. The sample consists of over 120,000 clones, more than 9% of them appearing once. This clone was counted only a few times. Trimming pared 2 bases from V and 7 bases from J, leaving 18 bases between. Germline V gene sequence: CDR1 LGHNA, CDR2 YNFKEQ. This CDR3 is built from 16 residues.

The TCR was taken from a man between 18 and 29 years old in good health. Source material: naive CD4+ T cells from blood. The rearrangement uses TRBV4-2 and TRBJ2-1; D remains unclear. DNA for the CDR3: TGTGCCAGCAGCCAAACCCCCGGGTTCGATCGGAATGAGCAGTTCTTC. Translating it yields CASSQTPGFDRNEQFF.